Listed here are 4 T cell receptor beta chains from one sample, sequenced in a study of cytomegalovirus exposure and HLA in healthy donors. Primers for the PCR totalled 60 Vbeta and 13 Jbeta. Repertoires were generated with immunoSEQ multiplex PCR, while TCRdb's copy carries only in-frame clones and drops some. The sample includes 150,000 to 160,000 clones, about three quarters of them seen just once. Sequenced sample: PBMCs. The source of these receptors is a woman aged 40 to 50 in good health and CMV-seronegative.

The chain has TRBV5-1 and TRBJ1-1, with 7 bases lining up with TRBD1. The CDR3 loop spans 14 amino acids. With 3 bases clipped from V and 9 bases from J, the junction kept 11 bases outside the gene matches. Looked up from germline, CDR1 is SGHRS and CDR2 is YFSETQ. The CDR3 nucleotides are TGCGCCAGCAGCTCCTCCCGGAGGGGGCTTCAAGCTTTCTTT. Its protein product is CASSSSRRGLQAFF. The full variable domain, rest sourced from reference TRBV5-1 and TRBJ1-1, is KAGVTQTPRYLIKTRGQQVTLSCSPISGHRSVSWYQQTPGQGLQFLFEYFSETQRNKGNFPGRFSGRQFSNSRSEMNVSTLELGDSALYLCASSSSRRGLQAFFGQGTRLTVV.

The chain uses TRBV27 and TRBJ1-1; a weak D match, TRBD1 (5 bases). V lost 3 bases to trimming and J lost 3 bases, with 8 bases between them. From germline, CDR1 is MNHEY and CDR2 SMNVEV (reference sequence). This CDR3 is 13 amino acids long. The CDR3, as DNA: TGTGCCAGCAGTTTGTGGGGCGACACTGAAGCTTTCTTT. As protein: CASSLWGDTEAFF.

The V gene is TRBV25-1, the J gene TRBJ1-2; unclear D gene. This CDR3 region has 14 residues. V was cut by 2 bases and J by 3 bases, with 10 bases left in between. Germline V gene lookup returns CDR1 MGHDK and CDR2 SYGVNS. The CDR3 DNA reads as TGTGCCAGCAGTGAAGTGTCCAGATACTATGGCTACACCTTC. Residues: CASSEVSRYYGYTF.

The V call is TRBV28, the J call TRBJ1-5; D is uncertain. The CDR3 has 14 amino acids. Germline CDR1 MDHEN, CDR2 SYDVKM. Trimming cost V 5 bases and J 0 bases, with 8 bases left between them. DNA of the CDR3: TGTGCCAGCAGTCGCGCCTATAGCAATCAGCCCCAGCATTTT. Translation: CASSRAYSNQPQHF.